This paragraph covers one T cell receptor (beta chain) sequence. What this receptor recognizes is not known. Per-nucleotide qualities are absent, and no much larger clonotype sits a single base away. This sample is part of a study of regulatory T cells in long-lasting Graves disease (dated by TCRdb to the early 2020s). Background for the entire study: Persistent Graves' disease was defined as antithyroid drug treatment for over 5 years with persistently positive TSH receptor autoantibodies. The study was registered as a clinical trial and conducted in China. Peripheral blood TCR sequencing and RNA sequencing compared persistent Graves' disease patients with newly diagnosed Graves' disease patients. Persistent Graves' disease patients in the clinical cohort had taken antithyroid drugs for 9 to 11 years on average. A total of 35 or so samples were covered by TCR sequencing, comprising some 13 persistent and around 20 newly diagnosed Graves' disease patients. Broader findings and caveats from the paper: The small sample size was acknowledged by the authors as a limitation that may reduce accuracy. Preferential use of TRBV28, TRBJ1-2 and TRBJ2-5 was observed in persistent disease, whereas TRBV20-1 and TRBJ2-1 were favored in newly diagnosed disease. Only the TCR beta chain was sequenced and analyzed. Only peripheral blood was studied, because thyroid tissue, the primary lesion, was inaccessible. Persistent patients shared more public clonotypes among themselves (2,741) than newly diagnosed patients did (more than 850). Compared with newly diagnosed patients, persistent Graves' disease patients had lower TCR Shannon entropy and fewer highly expanded clones, which suggests clonal expansion.

The CDR3 runs 13 amino acids, cysteine and phenylalanine included. Of the read, only the CDR3 DNA is kept; its 39 bases are in frame from base 1. CDR1 and CDR2 (SEHNR, FQNEAQ) derive from the germline V gene (reference sequence). What this sample's time point label stands for: persistent/refractory GD, antithyroid drugs over 5 years with positive TRAb. For both TCR sequencing and RNA sequencing, RNA was extracted from PBMCs in TRIzol. The diagnosis of Graves' disease followed American Thyroid Association guidelines. The patients came from an endocrinology department in Xi'an, China. Each patient gave 9 to 10 milliliters of peripheral blood, collected in an EDTA anticoagulant tube. PBMCs were isolated by Ficoll Paque Plus density gradient separation without further T cell sorting. An Agilent 2100 Bioanalyzer and agarose gel were used to check RNA quality, while a NanoDrop 2000 measured RNA concentration.

Library preparation used multiplex PCR. Sequenced using an Illumina HiSeq 4000. CDR3 regions were amplified by Arm-PCR with iRepertoire HTBI primers to construct TCR beta libraries. PCR products were gel purified before sequencing. On the study's bioinformatics: Across samples, about 63 TRBV and approximately 15 TRBJ segments were identified and used for gene usage analysis of CDR3 amino acid clonotypes. Filtered high-quality paired reads were merged into contigs using COPE and FqMerger. Contigs were aligned with BLAST to IMGT TRBV, TRBD and TRBJ reference genes, and CDR3 was defined per IMGT. Clonotypes above 0.1% frequency were classified as highly expanded clones. Repertoire diversity was measured by Shannon entropy, and V-J evenness by the Gini coefficient. Clonotypes shared by more than one individual were considered public. Using fastp trimming at Q25 and MiXCR clonotype assembly, TCRdb reanalyzed the public sequencing data and kept in-frame beta chains. Each entry is one CDR3 protein sequence, shown with its most common DNA and genes. The V and J calls shown here were made by TCRdb, not taken from the authors' results. Across this sample there are around 450,000 distinct CDR3 sequences, with around a fifth seen only once. The ten biggest clones cover over 6% of the sample.

This TCR was sampled from a female donor with Graves disease. This sequence uses TRBV7-9 and TRBJ1-2; the central 8 bases match TRBD1. The input for sequencing was peripheral blood mononuclear cells (PBMCs), taken when the disease was refractory, from a patient treated with antithyroid drugs. The nucleotide sequence reads as follows: TGTGCAATACTACTGGACAGGGTCTATGGCTACACCTTC. This sequence encodes CAILLDRVYGYTF.